Sequencing of this TCR beta chain was carried out in a study of shared clonotypes between healthy human individuals. This clone was counted many times. V shed 3 bases and J shed 3 bases, with 18 bases lying between them. CDR1 is LNHDA and CDR2 is SQIVND in the germline V gene (reference sequence). This CDR3 region has 17 residues. Unsorted PBMC samples were amplified in replicate PCRs containing roughly 300 ng DNA, tens of thousands of T cell genomes. Ten immunoSEQ deep assay plates were used to sequence the DNA of unsorted PBMCs. TCRdb's copy holds only in-frame clones and misses some; the assay was immunoSEQ multiplex PCR. This sample has over 400,000 clones; approximately 84% occur once, and the top ten carry 10% to 15%.

Source material: PBMCs. The origin of this receptor is a woman in her 40s in good health. Some clones in this sample may be carry-over from other donors' samples. The V gene is TRBV19, the J gene TRBJ2-1; D remains unclear. CDR3 DNA sequence: TGTGCCAGTAGTATGACATACGGGTCTGGCCTCTACAATGAGCAGTTCTTC. Translating it yields CASSMTYGSGLYNEQFF.